This is a list of T cell receptor beta chains from one sample in a study of a mutant IDH1 vaccine in newly diagnosed glioma. Only in-frame clones appear in the TCRdb table, and some are missing; sequencing was by immunoSEQ multiplex PCR. The repertoire holds about 34,000 clones, about 80% seen once, with about 8.4% in the top ten. The sample here was peripheral blood mononuclear cells (PBMCs), taken from a glioma patient treated with radiotherapy, temozolomide or both. These TCRs come from a man in his fifties with glioma. Some clones in this sample may be carry-over from other donors' samples. Each CDR3 is given without its conserved first and last residue. Each record gives: V gene, D gene, J gene, clone size, CDR3 protein. A D gene is named only where the DNA matches it firmly. Clone size is not always given. Where it is, it says once, few, many or a class for expanded clones.

V gene: TRBV4-3
D gene: .
J gene: TRBJ1-2
clone size: .
CDR3 protein: ASSQSPGSGYT

V gene: TRBV29-1
D gene: .
J gene: TRBJ1-1
clone size: .
CDR3 protein: SVEAPLNTEAF

V gene: TRBV4-1
D gene: TRBD2
J gene: TRBJ2-2
clone size: few
CDR3 protein: ASSQERLAGVGELF

V gene: TRBV6-1
D gene: .
J gene: TRBJ2-6
clone size: .
CDR3 protein: ASSLTSSGANVLT

V gene: TRBV27
D gene: .
J gene: TRBJ2-2
clone size: once
CDR3 protein: ASSPPPGTGELF

V gene: TRBV5-8
D gene: .
J gene: TRBJ2-1
clone size: .
CDR3 protein: ASSERDEQF

V gene: TRBV6-6
D gene: .
J gene: TRBJ1-1
clone size: few
CDR3 protein: ASSYQAWNTEAF

V gene: TRBV27
D gene: TRBD1
J gene: TRBJ2-7
clone size: .
CDR3 protein: ASSLGQGGIYEQY

V gene: TRBV7-2
D gene: .
J gene: TRBJ1-2
clone size: few
CDR3 protein: ASSSSVGYT

V gene: TRBV6-4
D gene: TRBD2
J gene: TRBJ2-1
clone size: .
CDR3 protein: ASSGEAGGSNEQF

V gene: TRBV5-1
D gene: TRBD1
J gene: TRBJ1-1
clone size: few
CDR3 protein: ASRDDRGFGTEAF

V gene: TRBV2
D gene: .
J gene: TRBJ1-5
clone size: once
CDR3 protein: ASGTGGQSNQPQH

V gene: TRBV4-2
D gene: .
J gene: TRBJ1-4
clone size: once
CDR3 protein: ASSQDINVFVEKLF

V gene: TRBV16
D gene: .
J gene: TRBJ1-5
clone size: few
CDR3 protein: ASRRDGYNQPQH

V gene: TRBV30
D gene: .
J gene: TRBJ2-1
clone size: .
CDR3 protein: AWSVEQPNEQF

V gene: TRBV11-2
D gene: .
J gene: TRBJ1-2
clone size: once
CDR3 protein: ASSPSGGRYDYGYT

V gene: TRBV6-6
D gene: .
J gene: TRBJ1-2
clone size: .
CDR3 protein: ASSTPVSGARGYT

V gene: TRBV6-4
D gene: TRBD1
J gene: TRBJ1-2
clone size: .
CDR3 protein: ASRKTPGGGYGYT

V gene: TRBV5-1
D gene: .
J gene: TRBJ1-5
clone size: .
CDR3 protein: ASSLGGLGQPQH

V gene: TRBV6-6
D gene: TRBD2
J gene: TRBJ2-2
clone size: .
CDR3 protein: ASSFPAGGRVGELF

V gene: TRBV6-6
D gene: .
J gene: TRBJ1-6
clone size: .
CDR3 protein: ASSYSKGDSWPLH

V gene: TRBV29-1
D gene: .
J gene: TRBJ2-3
clone size: .
CDR3 protein: SVDGGTDTQY

V gene: TRBV15
D gene: .
J gene: TRBJ1-3
clone size: .
CDR3 protein: ATSARGPLSGNTIY

V gene: TRBV6-6
D gene: .
J gene: TRBJ1-2
clone size: .
CDR3 protein: ASSYSDSLGGYT

V gene: TRBV10-3
D gene: .
J gene: TRBJ1-1
clone size: .
CDR3 protein: AISVQGAGAEAF

V gene: TRBV5-6
D gene: TRBD1
J gene: TRBJ2-7
clone size: .
CDR3 protein: ASSPGQVYEQY

V gene: TRBV12-5
D gene: .
J gene: TRBJ1-2
clone size: once
CDR3 protein: ASGSPGVGYT

V gene: TRBV6-5
D gene: .
J gene: TRBJ2-2
clone size: .
CDR3 protein: ATSRQDLNTGELF

V gene: TRBV6-1
D gene: .
J gene: TRBJ2-7
clone size: .
CDR3 protein: ASRQDNSYEQY

V gene: TRBV6-5
D gene: TRBD2
J gene: TRBJ2-2
clone size: .
CDR3 protein: ASRTSSGELF

V gene: TRBV27
D gene: .
J gene: TRBJ2-5
clone size: .
CDR3 protein: ASSRKGPETQY

V gene: TRBV2
D gene: .
J gene: TRBJ2-2
clone size: .
CDR3 protein: ASSELGGANTGELF

V gene: TRBV11-2
D gene: .
J gene: TRBJ1-3
clone size: .
CDR3 protein: ASSLRSVSGNTIY

V gene: TRBV21-1
D gene: .
J gene: TRBJ2-5
clone size: .
CDR3 protein: ARLPRGGWETQY

V gene: TRBV5-4
D gene: TRBD2
J gene: TRBJ2-2
clone size: .
CDR3 protein: ASSSAGEREVGELF

V gene: TRBV4-3
D gene: .
J gene: TRBJ1-5
clone size: .
CDR3 protein: ASSQELSNQPQH